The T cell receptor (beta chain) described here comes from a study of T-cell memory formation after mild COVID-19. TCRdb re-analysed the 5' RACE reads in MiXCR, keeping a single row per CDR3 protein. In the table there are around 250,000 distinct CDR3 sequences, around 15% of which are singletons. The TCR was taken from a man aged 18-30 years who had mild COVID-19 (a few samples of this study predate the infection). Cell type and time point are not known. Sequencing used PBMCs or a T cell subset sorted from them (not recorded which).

CDR3 residues: CSVEDLDTPGNYGYTF. The CDR3 DNA sequence: TGCAGCGTTGAAGACCTGGACACGCCGGGGAACTATGGCTACACCTTC. V usage is TRBV29-1 and J usage is TRBJ1-2; perhaps TRBD1 as D (5 bases). Trimming removed 0 bases at V and 2 bases at J, with 16 bases between. Germline CDR1 SQVTM, CDR2 ANQGSEA. This CDR3 is built from 16 residues. Full variable domain (rest looked up from reference TRBV29-1 and TRBJ1-2): SAVISQKPSRDICQRGTSLTIQCQVDSQVTMMFWYRQQPGQSLTLIATANQGSEATYESGFVIDKFPISRPNLTFSTLTVSNMSPEDSSIYLCSVEDLDTPGNYGYTFGSGTRLTVV.